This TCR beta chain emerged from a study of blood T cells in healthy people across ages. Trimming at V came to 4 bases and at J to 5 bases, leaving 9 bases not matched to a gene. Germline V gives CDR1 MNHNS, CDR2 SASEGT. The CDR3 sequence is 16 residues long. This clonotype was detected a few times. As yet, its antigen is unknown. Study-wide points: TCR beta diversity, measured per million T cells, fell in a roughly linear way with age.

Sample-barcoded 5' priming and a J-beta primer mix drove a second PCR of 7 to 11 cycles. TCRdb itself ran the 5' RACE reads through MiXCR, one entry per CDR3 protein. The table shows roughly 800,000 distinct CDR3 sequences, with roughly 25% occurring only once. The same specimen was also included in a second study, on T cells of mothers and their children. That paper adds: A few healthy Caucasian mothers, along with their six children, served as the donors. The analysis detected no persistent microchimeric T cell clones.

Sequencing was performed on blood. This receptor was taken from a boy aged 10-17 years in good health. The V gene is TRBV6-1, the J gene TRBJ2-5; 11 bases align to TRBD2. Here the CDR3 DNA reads TGTGCCAGCAGTGGGATTAGCGGGGGGGCCGGTGAGACCCAGTACTTC. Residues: CASSGISGGAGETQYF.